The 24 T cell receptor beta chains listed next were all sequenced from one sample in a study of T-cell memory formation after mild COVID-19. TCRdb reanalysed the 5' RACE reads using MiXCR and keeps one entry per CDR3 protein. The table lists more than 85,000 distinct CDR3 sequences, around 10% of them singletons. What was sequenced was PBMCs or a T cell subset sorted from them (not recorded which). The receptors originated from a man aged 18-30 years who had mild COVID-19 (a few samples of this study predate the infection). Cell type and time point are not known.

This clonotype was counted a few times. The genes are TRBV7-2 and TRBJ2-3; D is undetermined. Looked up from germline, CDR1 is SGHTA and CDR2 is FQGNSA. CDR3 length: 15 residues. V lost 1 base and J 4 bases, leaving 12 bases between the germline ends. The CDR3 DNA follows: TGTGCCAGCAGCTTAGGACTTGCCGTCCCAGATACGCAGTATTTT. Encoded protein: CASSLGLAVPDTQYF.

This clonotype was counted at least ten times. The gene calls are TRBV7-6 and TRBJ2-3, with TRBD2 matching over 7 bases. The CDR3 length is 15 residues. V lost 5 bases, J lost 7 bases, and 12 bases stayed unmatched. The V gene's germline CDR1 is SGHVS and CDR2 FNYEAQ. CDR3 coding DNA: TGTGCCAGCAGCCGAGCGGGACCAGGGAGAAATACGCAGTATTTT. Its protein is CASSRAGPGRNTQYF. The variable domain in full, with the rest retrieved from reference TRBV7-6 and TRBJ2-3, is GAGVSQSPRYKVTKRGQDVALRCDPISGHVSLYWYRQALGQGPEFLTYFNYEAQQDKSGLPNDRFSAERPEGSISTLTIQRTEQRDSAMYRCASSRAGPGRNTQYFGPGTRLTVL.

This clonotype was seen more than once but under ten times. The chain employs TRBV9 and TRBJ2-7; D is possibly TRBD2 (6 bases). V was clipped by 4 bases and J by 2 bases, with 13 bases between them. CDR3 length: 14 residues. Per germline, CDR1 SGDLS and CDR2 YYNGEE. In nucleotides, the CDR3 is TGTGCCAGCAGCCCGGGGGACGTACCCTACGAGCAGTACGTC. Residues: CASSPGDVPYEQYV.

The V call is TRBV7-2, the J call TRBJ2-3, with D unclear. There are 16 residues in the CDR3. Between the trimmed V and J ends, which lost 2 bases and 0 bases, there was a span of 12 bases. Germline V gene lookup returns CDR1 SGHTA and CDR2 FQGNSA. The chain's CDR3 is CASSLPRAVSTDTQYF. In DNA form, the CDR3 reads TGTGCCAGCAGCTTACCCCGGGCAGTTAGCACAGATACGCAGTATTTT.

This chain connects TRBV27 to TRBJ2-7; perhaps TRBD1 as D (6 bases). The germline V gene encodes CDR1 MNHEY and CDR2 SMNVEV (reference sequence). The V gene lost 2 bases and the J gene lost 2 bases, with 13 bases spanning the gap. The CDR3 length is 15 residues. This CDR3 is CASSLEGEGAYEQYF. In DNA form, the CDR3 reads TGTGCCAGCAGTTTAGAAGGTGAGGGGGCCTACGAGCAGTACTTC.

This clonotype has a count of ten or more. CDR3 in DNA: TGTGCCAGCAGTCTTACCGGGATATTGGACGAGCAGTACTTC. Translating it yields CASSLTGILDEQYF. The chain joins TRBV12-3 or TRBV12-4 to TRBJ2-7; D is possibly TRBD2 (5 bases). The V and J ends lost 5 bases and 5 bases respectively, with 16 bases between them. CDR3 length: 14 amino acids.

This clonotype was counted between two and nine times. V gene TRBV30 combines with J gene TRBJ2-1, with 7 bases aligning to TRBD2. The germline CDR1 and CDR2 sequences are GTSNPN and SVGIG (reference sequence). This CDR3 spans 14 amino acids. The ends lost 3 bases at V and 3 bases at J; junction bases unmatched: 5. Written as DNA, the CDR3 is TGTGCCTGGAGAGACCCTAGCGGCTACAATGAGCAGTTCTTC. It encodes CAWRDPSGYNEQFF.

This clonotype has a handful of counts. CDR3 nucleotide sequence: TGTGCCAGCAGCTTAGGACAGGGGTTGAATCAGCCCCAGCATTTT. Translating it yields CASSLGQGLNQPQHF. The J gene is TRBJ1-5, the V gene TRBV7-6, with 8 bases matching TRBD1. The CDR3 runs to 15 residues. The germline CDR1 and CDR2 sequences are SGHVS and FNYEAQ. After removal of 1 base from V and 4 bases from J, the junction contained 3 bases not matched to a gene.

The V and J genes are TRBV7-9 and TRBJ1-2, with 7 bases matching TRBD1. Germline CDR1 and CDR2: SEHNR and FQNEAQ (reference sequence). This CDR3 region has 14 residues. V shed 5 bases and J 5 bases; nucleotides not matched to a gene: 8. The CDR3 DNA follows: TGTGCCAGCAGCCCCCAGGGACAGAGTTATGGCTACACCTTC. Translating it yields CASSPQGQSYGYTF.

This clonotype appeared many times. This chain connects TRBV4-3 to TRBJ2-7; 10 bases are shared with TRBD2. Trimming cost V 3 bases and J 3 bases; bases outside gene matches: 5. CDR3 length equals 15 residues. Germline-derived CDR1 and CDR2 are LGHNA and YSLEER. This CDR3 is CASSHDTSGNYEQYF. In DNA form, the CDR3 reads TGCGCCAGCAGCCATGATACTAGCGGGAACTACGAGCAGTACTTC.

The rearrangement uses TRBV5-1 and TRBJ2-3; D remains unclear. The CDR3 extends over 14 amino acids. Trimming pared 0 bases from V and 6 bases from J, leaving 11 bases between. The germline CDR1 and CDR2 sequences are SGHRS and YFSETQ. CDR3 amino acids: CASSLGISQDTQYF. CDR3 DNA sequence: TGCGCCAGCAGCTTGGGAATCTCCCAGGATACGCAGTATTTT.

The table lists this clonotype with a few counts. This rearrangement joins TRBV19 to TRBJ2-1; 8 nucleotides align to TRBD2. The junction had 7 bases not matched to a gene; V was cut back by 5 bases and J by 4 bases. CDR1 is LNHDA, CDR2 SQIVND, per germline (reference sequence). The CDR3 is 15 residues long. The CDR3 here is CASSVRERGYNEQFF. Here the CDR3 DNA reads TGTGCCAGTAGTGTCCGGGAGCGGGGGTACAATGAGCAGTTCTTC. Combining the CDR3 with reference TRBV19 and TRBJ2-1 gives the whole variable domain DGGITQSPKYLFRKEGQNVTLSCEQNLNHDAMYWYRQDPGQGLRLIYYSQIVNDFQKGDIAEGYSVSREKKESFPLTVTSAQKNPTAFYLCASSVRERGYNEQFFGPGTRLTVL.

The rearrangement uses TRBV29-1 and TRBJ2-3, with 10 nucleotides matching TRBD1. The CDR3 has 13 amino acids. The trim removed 7 bases at V and 3 bases at J, leaving 4 bases unmatched. Germline V lookup: CDR1 SQVTM, CDR2 ANQGSEA. The CDR3 DNA sequence: TGCAGCGGGCGACAGGGGGCAACAGATACGCAGTATTTT. Its translation: CSGRQGATDTQYF.

This rearrangement joins TRBV7-2 to TRBJ1-6; D may be TRBD1 (5 bases). Trimming cost V 4 bases and J 6 bases, with 10 bases left between them. This CDR3 spans 14 amino acids. CDR1 is SGHTA, CDR2 FQGNSA, per germline. In nucleotides, the CDR3 is TGTGCCAGCAGCTATTCAGGGTTTAATTCACCCCTCCACTTT. Its protein is CASSYSGFNSPLHF. Variable domain in full (rest from reference TRBV7-2 and TRBJ1-6): GAGVSQSPSNKVTEKGKDVELRCDPISGHTALYWYRQSLGQGLEFLIYFQGNSAPDKSGLPSDRFSAERTGGSVSTLTIQRTQQEDSAVYLCASSYSGFNSPLHFGNGTRLTVT.

The rearrangement links TRBV27 to TRBJ1-2, with D unresolved. Germline CDR1 MNHEY, CDR2 SMNVEV (reference sequence). This CDR3 contains 13 residues. The V and J ends lost 5 bases and 3 bases respectively, with 10 bases between them. CDR3 sequence reads: CASSPRDYYGYTF. The DNA of the CDR3 is TGTGCCAGCAGTCCCAGAGACTACTATGGCTACACCTTC.

This clonotype was observed a handful of times. The chain uses TRBV4-1 and TRBJ2-3; TRBD2 matches 8 bases. This CDR3 region has 18 residues. V lost 4 bases to trimming and J lost 4 bases; unmatched junction nucleotides: 16. Germline V CDR1 and CDR2: MGHRA, YSYEKL. The CDR3: CASSPPGGSGPSSDTQYF. In DNA form, the CDR3 reads TGCGCCAGCAGCCCCCCGGGGGGGAGCGGACCTTCTTCAGATACGCAGTATTTT.

This clonotype was recorded a few times. The chain employs TRBV12-3 or TRBV12-4 and TRBJ2-1, with D maybe TRBD2 (7 bases). V was cut by 6 bases and J by 1 base, with 13 bases left in between. The CDR3 sequence is 15 residues long. CDR3 sequence reads: CASSPGGLSYNEQFF. In DNA, the CDR3 is TGTGCCAGCAGCCCCGGGGGGCTTTCCTACAATGAGCAGTTCTTC.

The rearrangement links TRBV7-6 to TRBJ2-1; D gene uncertain. The length of the CDR3 is 12 residues. Per the germline V gene, CDR1 is SGHVS and CDR2 is FNYEAQ. Deletions cut 3 bases from V and 9 bases from J, with 9 bases between. The CDR3 spells CASSLGLGEQFF. Written as DNA, the CDR3 is TGTGCCAGCAGCTTGGGTTTAGGTGAGCAGTTCTTC.

There are a few counts of this clonotype. V and J are TRBV19 and TRBJ2-3; D is undetermined. The length of the CDR3 is 10 residues. Trimming took 9 bases from V and 6 from J, leaving 7 bases between them. Looked up from germline, CDR1 is LNHDA and CDR2 is SQIVND (reference sequence). The CDR3 spells CASHGDTQYF. CDR3 nucleotides: TGTGCCAGCCACGGGGATACGCAGTATTTT. The entire variable domain, with the rest obtained from reference TRBV19 and TRBJ2-3, is as follows: DGGITQSPKYLFRKEGQNVTLSCEQNLNHDAMYWYRQDPGQGLRLIYYSQIVNDFQKGDIAEGYSVSREKKESFPLTVTSAQKNPTAFYLCASHGDTQYFGPGTRLTVL.

This clonotype was detected ten times or more. The rearrangement links TRBV7-8 to TRBJ2-1; D gene ambiguous. The ends were cut back, 5 bases at V and 10 bases at J, with 12 bases in the middle. Germline lookup yields CDR1 SGHVS and CDR2 FQNEAQ. The CDR3 loop spans 12 amino acids. The CDR3 protein is CASSPTGGEQFF. The CDR3, as DNA: TGTGCCAGCAGCCCTACCGGTGGCGAGCAGTTCTTC.

This clonotype was detected a few times. The J gene is TRBJ1-2, the V gene TRBV11-2, with 10 bases lining up with TRBD1. CDR3 size: 12 residues. V lost 6 bases, J lost 8 bases, and 3 bases stayed unmatched. CDR1 SGHAT and CDR2 FQNNGV come from the germline V gene. Here the CDR3 DNA reads TGTGCCAGCAGGGGACAGGGGTACGGCTACACCTTC. Translation gives CASRGQGYGYTF.

The chain combines TRBV7-9 with TRBJ2-7; no reliable D call. Trimming pared 0 bases from V and 3 bases from J, leaving 6 bases between. CDR1 and CDR2 from the germline V gene are SEHNR and FQNEAQ (reference sequence). The CDR3 is 13 residues long. In nucleotides, the CDR3 is TGTGCCAGCAGCTTAGCTGTTAACTACGAGCAGTACTTC. Its protein is CASSLAVNYEQYF. The whole variable domain, filled in from reference TRBV7-9 and TRBJ2-7, reads DTGVSQNPRHKITKRGQNVTFRCDPISEHNRLYWYRQTLGQGPEFLTYFQNEAQLEKSRLLSDRFSAERPKGSFSTLEIQRTEQGDSAMYLCASSLAVNYEQYFGPGTRLTVT.

There are many counts of this clonotype. The rearrangement uses TRBV4-1 and TRBJ1-1; D is possibly TRBD1 (5 bases). Per the germline V gene, CDR1 is MGHRA and CDR2 is YSYEKL. With 6 bases removed from V and 4 bases from J, the gap between germline ends came to 18 bases. The CDR3 has 15 amino acids. The CDR3 is CASRERPGNPTEAFF. The CDR3 bases are TGCGCCAGCAGAGAACGCCCAGGGAACCCCACTGAAGCTTTCTTT.

In this sample, this clonotype turned up a few times. The gene calls are TRBV6-1 and TRBJ2-3, with D possibly called TRBD1 or TRBD2 (5 bases each). This CDR3 is built from 13 residues. Germline CDR1 and CDR2: MNHNS and SASEGT. Trimming shortened V by 6 bases and J by 6 bases, and 13 bases separated the two germline ends. The DNA of the CDR3 is TGTGCCAGCAGCCCCCCCAGGGACGATACGCAGTATTTT. Translated: CASSPPRDDTQYF.